The source of this TCR beta chain is a study of blood T cells in healthy people across ages. The CDR3 consists of 13 residues. The V and J ends lost 0 bases and 5 bases respectively, with 6 bases between them. Germline V gene lookup returns CDR1 SGDLS and CDR2 YYNGEE. Sample-barcoded 5' priming and a J-beta primer mix drove a second PCR of 7 to 11 cycles. Each CDR3 protein is one row after TCRdb ran MiXCR on the 5' RACE reads. The sample includes hundreds of thousands of distinct CDR3 sequences, roughly 44% of them seen just once. This clonotype was observed a few times. V usage is TRBV9 and J usage is TRBJ2-1; D not certain. What was sequenced was blood. This TCR came from a man in his sixties in good health. As DNA, the CDR3 is TGTGCCAGCAGCGTAGGGCCAAACAATGAGCAGTTCTTC. It specifies CASSVGPNNEQFF.